This T cell receptor (beta chain) emerged from a study of blood T cell repertoires in COVID-19. Study-wide context: The United States, Italy and Spain supplied acute and convalescent COVID-19 samples. The analysed material was cDNA or gDNA that came from T cells, B-cell-depleted T cells, or PBMCs.

In the original processing: Reference gene primer amplification in the assay estimated nucleated cell counts. Sequencing used immunoSEQ multiplex PCR; TCRdb keeps in-frame clones, though not all of them. V and J calls plus clone size are reproduced from that table; the DNA served to infer D and trimming. The data hold about 250,000 clones, with around four fifths observed a single time. The CDR3 has 15 amino acids. The V and J ends lost 6 bases and 5 bases, in that order; junction bases with no gene match: 8. Per germline, CDR1 MDHEN and CDR2 SYDVKM. The clonotype originates from a woman aged 55-75 years with active or convalescent COVID-19. The specimen was peripheral blood. The chain uses TRBV28 and TRBJ1-5; 9 positions match TRBD1. The CDR3 loop reads CASSRDRGEYQPQHF. In nucleotides, the CDR3 is TGTGCCAGCAGCCGTGACAGGGGGGAATATCAGCCCCAGCATTTT.